This entry describes one TCR beta chain. Between 1 and 8 samples per patient were obtained, pretreatment and on-treatment. These data originate in a study of PD-L1 blockade in urothelial cancer. Measured with immunoSEQ multiplex PCR; TCRdb has only the in-frame clones, and not every one. The repertoire holds 50,000 or so clones, with approximately 86% as singletons. Germline-derived CDR1 and CDR2 are MNHEY and SMNVEV (reference sequence). V lost 4 bases to trimming and J lost 2 bases; unmatched junction nucleotides: 7. The CDR3 sequence is 15 residues long. V usage is TRBV27 and J usage is TRBJ1-1; TRBD1 agrees at 7 bases. This clonotype was sampled from a man in his 60s with urothelial cancer. The sample consisted of PBMCs, taken around atezolizumab (anti-PD-L1) treatment. CDR3 bases: TGTGCCAGCAGTTATAACAGGGGTACTAACACTGAAGCTTTCTTT. Translated: CASSYNRGTNTEAFF.